The 3 T cell receptor beta chains given below trace back to one sample, sequenced in a study of spatial heterogeneity in lung cancer. MiXCR, run by TCRdb on the 5' RACE reads, gives a single entry per CDR3 protein. The top ten clones hold around 4.3% of a sample with more than 75,000 distinct CDR3 sequences, around 13% of them seen once. Time point here: sample taken at primary tumor resection. The authors sequenced whole RNA from tumor, nontumor lung or frozen PBMC without sorting. This specimen consisted of PBMCs, obtained at surgery. The receptor set was obtained from a male donor with early-stage non-small cell lung cancer.

Concerning this clonotype itself: Germline is not matched at one junction end, which may reflect a read error. This sequence joins TRBV18 and TRBJ2-7, with a tentative D call TRBD2 (5 bases). From germline, CDR1 is KGHSH and CDR2 LQKENI. The CDR3 runs to 12 residues. The chain's CDR3 is CASSPLNGELHF. The CDR3, as DNA: TGTGCCAGCTCACCACTTAACGGGGAGTTGCACTTC. Combining the CDR3 with reference TRBV18 and TRBJ2-7 gives the whole variable domain NAGVMQNPRHLVRRRGQEARLRCSPMKGHSHVYWYRQLPEEGLKFMVYLQKENIIDESGMPKERFSAEFPKEGPSILRIQQVVRGDSAAYFCASSPLNGELHFGPGTRLTVT.

V is TRBV10-3 and J is TRBJ2-7; D gene uncertain. CDR3 length: 14 amino acids. Trimming removed 0 bases at V and 0 bases at J, with 6 bases between. The V gene's germline CDR1 is ENHRY and CDR2 SYGVKD. The CDR3 protein is CAISESPYSYEQYF. The CDR3 DNA follows: TGTGCCATCAGTGAGTCTCCGTACTCCTACGAGCAGTACTTC.

CDR3 loop: CASSLSRLAGVLLLYNEQFF. CDR3 nucleotide sequence: TGTGCCAGCAGCTTATCGCGACTAGCGGGAGTCCTACTTCTCTACAATGAGCAGTTCTTC. The chain recombines TRBV7-9 with TRBJ2-1; 12 bases fit TRBD2. With V trimmed by 2 bases and J by 3 bases, 14 bases remained unmatched. Germline V gives CDR1 SEHNR, CDR2 FQNEAQ (reference sequence). The CDR3 contains 20 residues.